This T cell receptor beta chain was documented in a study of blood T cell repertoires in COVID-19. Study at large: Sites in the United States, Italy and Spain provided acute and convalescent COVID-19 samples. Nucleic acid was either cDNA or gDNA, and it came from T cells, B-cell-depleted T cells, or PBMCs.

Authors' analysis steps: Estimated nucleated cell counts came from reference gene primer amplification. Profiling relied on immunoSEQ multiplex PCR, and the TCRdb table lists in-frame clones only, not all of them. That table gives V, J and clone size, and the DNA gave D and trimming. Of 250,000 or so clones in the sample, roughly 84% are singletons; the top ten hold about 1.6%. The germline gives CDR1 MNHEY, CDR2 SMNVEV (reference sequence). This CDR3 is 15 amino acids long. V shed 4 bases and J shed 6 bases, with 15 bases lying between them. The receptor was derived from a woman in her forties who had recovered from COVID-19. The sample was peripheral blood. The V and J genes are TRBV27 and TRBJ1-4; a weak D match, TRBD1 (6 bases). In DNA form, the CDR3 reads TGTGCCAGCAGTTACCGGACAGACCTTCATGAAAAACTGTTTTTT. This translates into CASSYRTDLHEKLFF. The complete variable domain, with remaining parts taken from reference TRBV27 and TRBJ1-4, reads EAQVTQNPRYLITVTGKKLTVTCSQNMNHEYMSWYRQDPGLGLRQIYYSMNVEVTDKGDVPEGYKVSRKEKRNFPLILESPSPNQTSLYFCASSYRTDLHEKLFFGSGTQLSVL.